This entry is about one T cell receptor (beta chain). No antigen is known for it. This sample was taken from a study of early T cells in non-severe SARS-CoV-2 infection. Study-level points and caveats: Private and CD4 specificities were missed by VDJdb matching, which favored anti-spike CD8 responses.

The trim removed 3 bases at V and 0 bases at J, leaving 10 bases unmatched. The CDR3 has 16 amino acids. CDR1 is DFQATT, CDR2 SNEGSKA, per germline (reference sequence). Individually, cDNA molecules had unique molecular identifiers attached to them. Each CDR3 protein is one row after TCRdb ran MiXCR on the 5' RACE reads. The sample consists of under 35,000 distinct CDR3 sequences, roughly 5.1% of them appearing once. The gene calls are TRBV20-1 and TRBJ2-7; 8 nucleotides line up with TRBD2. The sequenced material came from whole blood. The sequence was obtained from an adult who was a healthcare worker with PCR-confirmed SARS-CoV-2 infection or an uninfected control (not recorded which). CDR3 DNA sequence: TGCAGTGCTAGCTACAGCGGGGGCTCAAGCTCCTACGAGCAGTACTTC. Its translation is CSASYSGGSSSYEQYF.